This TCR beta chain was profiled in a study of regulatory T cells in long-lasting Graves disease. The sample holds many counts of this clonotype. Libraries of TCR beta came from iRepertoire HTBI primers plus Arm-PCR of CDR3 regions. TCRdb reprocessed the multiplex PCR reads via MiXCR and lists one record per CDR3 protein. The table has approximately 540,000 distinct CDR3 sequences, 12% seen once. The time point was: newly diagnosed GD, antithyroid drugs for less than 3 months. From PBMCs, RNA was extracted and then used to make the TCR library. This CDR3 is 17 amino acids long. Germline-derived CDR1 and CDR2 are SGHRS and YFSETQ. V was cut by 4 bases and J by 4 bases, with 23 bases left in between. This sample was shared with a second study, whose subject was T cells in Graves' hyperthyroidism and ophthalmopathy.

The sequencing here drew on peripheral blood mononuclear cells (PBMCs), taken at new diagnosis, from a patient treated with antithyroid drugs. J is TRBJ2-5 and V is TRBV5-1; possibly TRBD1 or TRBD2 for D (5 bases each). The receptor was isolated from a woman aged 25-40 years with Graves disease. The DNA of the CDR3 is TGCGCCAGCAGCCGACAACCCACGACAACCGGGGCAGAGACCCAGTACTTC. It encodes CASSRQPTTTGAETQYF.